This T cell receptor (beta chain) stems from a study of metastatic and nonmetastatic thyroid tumors. Whole-study findings and limits: Reported TCR beta diversity, measured in blood and tumor, was significantly higher for malignant thyroid tumors than for benign nodules.

To note about this clone: Its specificity is not known.

The germline V gene has CDR1 SGHDT and CDR2 YYEEEE. The CDR3 length is 15 residues. The V gene lost 0 bases and the J gene lost 0 bases, with 4 bases spanning the gap. Thyroid surgery had not been preceded by any treatment in any patient. In the original analysis: Clinicopathological groups differed in CDR3, with these differences serving to build a distant-metastasis classifier for papillary thyroid cancer. From the PCR reads, TCRdb re-called clones with MiXCR. These V and J calls derive from TCRdb rather than the authors' analysis. The sample yields 3,500 to 4,500 clones, approximately 35% seen once.

The genes are TRBV5-6 and TRBJ1-6; no definite D call. The TCR comes from a female donor with papillary thyroid cancer or a benign thyroid nodule (not recorded which). Some clones in this sample may be carry-over from other donors' samples. The sequenced sample consisted of adjacent normal tissue. The CDR3 nucleotides read TGTGCCAGCAGCTTGGGGAGCTCCTATAATTCACCCCTCCACTTT. It translates to CASSLGSSYNSPLHF.